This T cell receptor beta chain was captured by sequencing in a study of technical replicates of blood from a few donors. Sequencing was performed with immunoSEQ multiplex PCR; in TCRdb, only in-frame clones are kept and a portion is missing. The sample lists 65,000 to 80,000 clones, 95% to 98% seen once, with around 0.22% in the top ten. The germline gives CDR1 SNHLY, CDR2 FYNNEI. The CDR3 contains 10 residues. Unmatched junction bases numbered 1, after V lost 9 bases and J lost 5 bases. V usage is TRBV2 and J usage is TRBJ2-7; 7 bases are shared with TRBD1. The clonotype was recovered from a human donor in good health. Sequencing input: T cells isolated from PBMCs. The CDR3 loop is CARGGNEQYF. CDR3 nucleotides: TGTGCCAGAGGGGGCAACGAGCAGTACTTC.